Shown below are 20 T cell receptor beta chains from a single sample sequenced in a study of OX40 agonist ivuxolimab in advanced cancers. Sequencing was performed with immunoSEQ multiplex PCR; in TCRdb, only in-frame clones are kept and a portion is missing. The data show more than 70,000 clones, approximately 84% seen once. Sequencing used CD4+ or CD8+ T cells sorted from blood, obtained in a trial of the OX40 agonist ivuxolimab. All receptors come from an adult with an advanced solid tumor such as melanoma, head and neck, liver or kidney cancer.

This chain connects TRBV19 to TRBJ1-5, with 9 positions matching TRBD1. CDR1 and CDR2 (germline): LNHDA, SQIVND (reference sequence). The CDR3 totals 15 residues. V lost 5 bases, J lost 4 bases, and 6 bases stayed unmatched. This CDR3 is CASSDGQGRNQPQHF. CDR3 DNA: TGTGCCAGTAGTGATGGACAGGGGCGAAATCAGCCCCAGCATTTT. Together with reference TRBV19 and TRBJ1-5, the CDR3 gives the full variable domain: DGGITQSPKYLFRKEGQNVTLSCEQNLNHDAMYWYRQDPGQGLRLIYYSQIVNDFQKGDIAEGYSVSREKKESFPLTVTSAQKNPTAFYLCASSDGQGRNQPQHFGDGTRLSIL.

The chain joins TRBV11-3 to TRBJ2-1; maybe TRBD2 (6 bases). Germline values: CDR1 SGHNT, CDR2 YENEEA. The CDR3 is 14 residues long. V lost 3 bases and J 4 bases, leaving 10 bases between the germline ends. This CDR3 reads CASSLASAYNEQFF. The CDR3 coding sequence is TGTGCCAGCAGCTTGGCTAGCGCATACAATGAGCAGTTCTTC.

The chain's CDR3 is CASSTKLGRRYF. CDR3 DNA sequence: TGTGCCAGCAGCACAAAACTAGGGCGGAGGTACTTC. V and J are TRBV21-1 and TRBJ2-7; the table's D call, TRBD2, has no DNA check behind it. TRBV21-1 is a documented pseudogene. The CDR3 consists of 12 residues.

The CDR3 sequence is CASSLVTGTRYEQYF. CDR3 in DNA: TGTGCCAGTAGTCTAGTAACCGGGACACGGTACGAGCAGTACTTC. The chain uses TRBV19 and TRBJ2-7; D perhaps matches TRBD1 (6 bases). Germline loops: CDR1 LNHDA, CDR2 SQIVND (reference sequence). This CDR3 comprises 15 residues. Trimming cost V 5 bases and J 4 bases, with 18 bases left between them.

The gene calls are TRBV11-2 and TRBJ1-4; D is unresolved. Germline V gives CDR1 SGHAT, CDR2 FQNNGV. The CDR3 spans 16 residues. V gave up 3 bases and J gave up 0 bases, with 11 bases separating them. The CDR3 coding sequence is TGTGCCAGCAGCTTGTTTGCCCTCCCAACTAATGAAAAACTGTTTTTT. Translating gives CASSLFALPTNEKLFF.

This chain connects TRBV27 to TRBJ2-4, with 9 bases fitting TRBD1. CDR3 length: 13 amino acids. The germline gives CDR1 MNHEY, CDR2 SMNVEV (reference sequence). V dropped 2 bases and J dropped 15; count of bases not matched to a gene: 8. The CDR3 here is CASSLGWDRVLYF. The DNA of the CDR3 is TGTGCCAGCAGTTTAGGATGGGACAGGGTTTTGTACTTC.

CDR3 residues: CASSPGLIDTQYF. The CDR3 nucleotides read TGTGCCAGCAGCCCGGGACTTATAGATACGCAGTATTTT. This chain connects TRBV13 to TRBJ2-3; D may be TRBD2 (6 bases). Germline V gives CDR1 PRHDT, CDR2 FYEKMQ (reference sequence). The V and J ends lost 5 bases and 5 bases respectively, with 11 bases between them. This CDR3 spans 13 amino acids.

DNA for the CDR3: TGTGCCAGCAAGTCAATAGGGGGGAGGAACACTGAAGCTTTCTTT. Amino acid sequence: CASKSIGGRNTEAFF. The rearrangement joins TRBV5-6 to TRBJ1-1; D is possibly TRBD1 (6 bases). Germline V lookup: CDR1 SGHDT, CDR2 YYEEEE. The CDR3 is 15 amino acids. The V end lost 6 bases, the J end lost 1 base, and 16 bases lay between the germline ends.

This sequence joins TRBV7-2 and TRBJ1-6; D call uncertain. Germline loops: CDR1 SGHTA, CDR2 FQGNSA. This CDR3 comprises 13 residues. The germline V and J ends were trimmed by 5 bases and 6 bases, with 8 bases remaining between them. The CDR3 region is CASSPQRNSPLHF. CDR3 nucleotide sequence: TGTGCCAGCAGCCCTCAACGTAATTCACCCCTCCACTTT.

The chain links TRBV6-5 to TRBJ1-2; unclear D gene. V was trimmed by 2 bases and J by 8 bases, leaving 6 bases between them. This CDR3 comprises 11 residues. Germline V gives CDR1 MNHEY, CDR2 SVGAGI. CDR3 sequence (DNA): TGTGCCAGCAGTTACGGAGTGGGCTACACCTTC. Its translation: CASSYGVGYTF.

The rearrangement uses TRBV11-2 and TRBJ2-7, with TRBD2 matching 9 bases. The germline gives CDR1 SGHAT, CDR2 FQNNGV. The CDR3 spans 13 residues. The J segment lost 2 bases and the V segment lost 8 bases, leaving 4 bases of the junction unmatched. The CDR3: CASSLAGTYEQYF. In DNA form, the CDR3 reads TGTGCCAGCTCACTAGCGGGTACCTACGAGCAGTACTTC.

The rearrangement links TRBV29-1 to TRBJ2-3; D call uncertain. Trimming removed 5 bases from V and 1 base from J, with 7 bases in between. CDR3 length: 12 residues. Per the germline V gene, CDR1 is SQVTM and CDR2 is ANQGSEA. The CDR3 DNA is TGCAGCGTTTATAGGGGCACAGATACGCAGTATTTT. Its protein is CSVYRGTDTQYF.

This chain connects TRBV7-3 to TRBJ2-1, with 11 bases fitting TRBD2. The CDR3 length is 15 residues. Trimming cost V 5 bases and J 7 bases; bases outside gene matches: 7. Looked up from germline, CDR1 is SGHTA and CDR2 is FQGTGA. The CDR3 region has the DNA TGTGCCAGCAGCGCACCCGGGACTAGCGGTAATGAGCAGTTCTTC. Translation: CASSAPGTSGNEQFF.

This clone has just one count. The rearrangement links TRBV7-8 to TRBJ2-7; 9 nucleotides align to TRBD1. Germline V gene sequence: CDR1 SGHVS, CDR2 FQNEAQ. The V segment lost 3 bases and the J segment 4 bases; nucleotides outside the gene matches: 10. The CDR3 loop spans 16 amino acids. CDR3 DNA: TGTGCCAGCAGCTTCCCTGCCGCGGACAGGGGATACGAGCAGTACTTC. It specifies CASSFPAADRGYEQYF.

The chain couples TRBV7-9 to TRBJ2-7; D is possibly TRBD1 (5 bases). The CDR3 loop spans 12 amino acids. V shed 3 bases and J shed 6 bases, with 9 bases lying between them. Germline lookup yields CDR1 SEHNR and CDR2 FQNEAQ (reference sequence). The CDR3 here is CASSFTTAEQYF. CDR3 bases: TGTGCCAGCAGCTTTACGACAGCCGAGCAGTACTTC.

This chain uses TRBV7-9 with TRBJ2-1; D might be TRBD2 (6 bases). V was clipped by 5 bases and J by 7 bases, with 18 bases between them. The CDR3 is 15 amino acids. Germline V gives CDR1 SEHNR, CDR2 FQNEAQ (reference sequence). CDR3 amino acids: CASSPLADGGNEQFF. The CDR3 DNA follows: TGTGCCAGCAGCCCTTTAGCGGACGGTGGGAATGAGCAGTTCTTC.

The chain couples TRBV10-3 to TRBJ1-2, with D tentatively TRBD1 (6 bases). This CDR3 has 14 residues. Germline V gives CDR1 ENHRY, CDR2 SYGVKD. The V end was cut by 4 bases, the J end by 3 bases, with 12 bases between. CDR3 bases: TGTGCCATCAGTGGTGACAGGACCTACTATGGCTACACCTTC. Translating gives CAISGDRTYYGYTF.

The chain has TRBV11-3 and TRBJ2-1; 7 bases line up with TRBD1. The CDR3 is made up of 15 amino acids. From germline, CDR1 is SGHNT and CDR2 YENEEA. V trimming: 1 base; J trimming: 6 bases; junction bases outside the gene matches: 6. In DNA form, the CDR3 reads TGTGCCAGCAGCTTAGGAGGGGGCAGGTTCAATGAGCAGTTCTTC. It translates to CASSLGGGRFNEQFF.

The genes are TRBV18 and TRBJ2-7; 10 nucleotides agree with TRBD1. Trimming took 1 base from V and 2 from J; bases not matched to a gene: 2. Germline V lookup: CDR1 KGHSH, CDR2 LQKENI. There are 15 residues in the CDR3. CDR3 region: CASSPRGQGAYEQYF. As DNA, the CDR3 is TGTGCCAGCTCACCACGAGGACAGGGGGCCTACGAGCAGTACTTC.

The chain joins TRBV27 to TRBJ1-2; tentative D call: TRBD1 (6 bases). This CDR3 is built from 15 residues. Germline lookup yields CDR1 MNHEY and CDR2 SMNVEV (reference sequence). Trimming left V 4 bases short and J 2 bases short, with 14 bases between. This CDR3 is CASSSVGQLNYGYTF. The DNA for the CDR3 is TGTGCCAGCAGTTCCGTAGGACAGCTCAACTATGGCTACACCTTC.